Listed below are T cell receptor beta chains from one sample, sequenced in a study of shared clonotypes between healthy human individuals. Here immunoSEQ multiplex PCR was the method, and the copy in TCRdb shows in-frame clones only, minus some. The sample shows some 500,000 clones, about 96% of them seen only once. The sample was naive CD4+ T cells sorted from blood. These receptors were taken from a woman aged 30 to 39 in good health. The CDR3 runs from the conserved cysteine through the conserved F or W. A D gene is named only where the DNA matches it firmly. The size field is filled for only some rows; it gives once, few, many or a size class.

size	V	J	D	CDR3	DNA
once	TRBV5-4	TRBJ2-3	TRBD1	CASSLSGTAYTDTQYF	TGTGCCAGCAGCCTATCCGGGACAGCTTACACAGATACGCAGTATTTT
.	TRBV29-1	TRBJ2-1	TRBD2	CGLNNRGFAGGYSYNEQFF	TGCGGACTAAATAACCGCGGGTTCGCGGGAGGTTACTCCTACAATGAGCAGTTCTTC
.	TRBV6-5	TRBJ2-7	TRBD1	CASSYSGQGTYEQYF	TGTGCCAGCAGTTACTCGGGACAGGGGACCTACGAGCAGTACTTC
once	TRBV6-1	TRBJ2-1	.	CASSSTVGVSEQFF	TGTGCCAGCAGTTCTACGGTTGGGGTCAGTGAGCAGTTCTTC
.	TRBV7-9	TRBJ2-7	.	CASSPEIPYEQYF	TGTGCCAGCAGCCCGGAGATACCCTACGAGCAGTACTTC
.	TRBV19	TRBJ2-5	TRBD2	CASSISSGGAQYF	TGTGCCAGTAGTATTTCTAGCGGTGGGGCCCAGTACTTC
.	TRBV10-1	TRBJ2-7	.	CASSGAASYEQYF	TGCGCCAGCAGTGGTGCGGCATCCTACGAGCAGTACTTC
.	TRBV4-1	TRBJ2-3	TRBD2	CASSQGRLAGGPDTQYF	TGCGCCAGCAGCCAAGGCCGACTAGCGGGAGGGCCCGATACGCAGTATTTT
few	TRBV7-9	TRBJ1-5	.	CASSSDGNQPQHF	TGTGCCAGCAGCTCGGACGGCAATCAGCCCCAGCATTTT
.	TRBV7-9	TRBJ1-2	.	CASSLGAGYGYTF	TGTGCCAGCAGCTTGGGGGCGGGGTATGGCTACACCTTC
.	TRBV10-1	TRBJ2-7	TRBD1	CASSGDRGAYEQYF	TGCGCCAGCAGTGGGGACAGGGGCGCCTACGAGCAGTACTTC
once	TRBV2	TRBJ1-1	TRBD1	CASSDDRGHSEAFF	TGTGCCAGCAGTGACGACAGGGGTCATTCCGAAGCTTTCTTT
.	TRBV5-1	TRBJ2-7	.	CASSLSGTPTDGQYF	TGCGCCAGCAGCTTATCCGGGACCCCTACAGACGGGCAGTACTTC
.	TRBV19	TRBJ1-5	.	CASSISGGLHVNQPQHF	TGTGCCAGTAGTATTTCTGGGGGACTTCACGTCAATCAGCCCCAGCATTTT
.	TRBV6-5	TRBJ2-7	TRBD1	CASRSGTGTYEQYF	TGTGCCAGCAGGAGCGGGACAGGGACCTACGAGCAGTACTTC
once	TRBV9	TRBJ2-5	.	CASSVARGETQYF	TGTGCCAGCAGCGTAGCTAGAGGGGAGACCCAGTACTTC
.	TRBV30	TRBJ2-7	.	CAWSPSLLRTYEQYF	TGTGCCTGGAGTCCCAGCCTTCTAAGGACCTACGAGCAGTACTTC
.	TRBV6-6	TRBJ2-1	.	CASRAPVPTYNEQFF	TGTGCCAGCAGGGCGCCAGTCCCGACCTACAATGAGCAGTTCTTC
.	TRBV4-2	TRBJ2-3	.	CASSQDLQRATQYF	TGTGCCAGCAGCCAAGATCTCCAGCGGGCAACGCAGTATTTT
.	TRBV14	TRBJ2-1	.	CASSQDLVGNEQFF	TGTGCCAGCAGCCAAGATCTAGTGGGAAATGAGCAGTTCTTC